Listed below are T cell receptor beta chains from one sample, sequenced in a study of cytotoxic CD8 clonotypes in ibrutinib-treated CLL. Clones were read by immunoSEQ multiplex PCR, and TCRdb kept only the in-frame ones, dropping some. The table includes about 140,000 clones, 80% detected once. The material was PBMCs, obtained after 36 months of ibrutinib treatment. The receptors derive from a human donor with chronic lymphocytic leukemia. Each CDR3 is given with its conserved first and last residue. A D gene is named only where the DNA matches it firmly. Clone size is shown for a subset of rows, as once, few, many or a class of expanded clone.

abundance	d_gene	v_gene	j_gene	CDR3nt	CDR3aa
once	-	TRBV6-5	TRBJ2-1	TGTGCCAGCAGTTACTCTTATGGGACGAGCTTCAATGAGCAGTTCTTC	CASSYSYGTSFNEQFF
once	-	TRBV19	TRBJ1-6	TGTGCCAGTTGTAGGGACGCTGCCAATTCACCCCTCCACTTT	CASCRDAANSPLHF
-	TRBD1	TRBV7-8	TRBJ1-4	TGTGCCAGCAGCTTAGACAGGGGTAATGAAAAACTGTTTTTT	CASSLDRGNEKLFF
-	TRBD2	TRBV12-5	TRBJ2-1	TGTGCTAGTGGTTTGGTAGTAGCGGGAGGCCCCCGAGAGCAGTTCTTC	CASGLVVAGGPREQFF
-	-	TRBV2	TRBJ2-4	TGTGCCGGTCGCCAGGGGTATCTGGGGGCCAAAAACATTCAGTACTTC	CAGRQGYLGAKNIQYF
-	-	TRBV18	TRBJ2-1	TGTGCCAGCTCCGTTCTATACAGGGCTAAGAGCTCCTACAATGAGCAGTTCTTC	CASSVLYRAKSSYNEQFF
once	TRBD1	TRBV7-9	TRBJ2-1	TGTGCCAGCAGCGAGGGACAGGGACCTTACAATGAGCAGTTCTTC	CASSEGQGPYNEQFF
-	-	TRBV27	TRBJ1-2	TGTGCCAGCAGTTTCCGGGACAATCGGGGCTACACCTTC	CASSFRDNRGYTF
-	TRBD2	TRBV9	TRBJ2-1	TGTGCCAGCAGCGTAGCTAGGTCTAGCGGGAACTCCTACAATGAGCAGTTCTTC	CASSVARSSGNSYNEQFF
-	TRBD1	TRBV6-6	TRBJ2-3	TGTGCCAGCAGTTCGGCCGGGACAGGGGGGTCAGATACGCAGTATTTT	CASSSAGTGGSDTQYF
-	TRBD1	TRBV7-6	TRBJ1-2	TGTGCCAGCAGCGCACAGGGGGAATCTGGCCACACCTTC	CASSAQGESGHTF
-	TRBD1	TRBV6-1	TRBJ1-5	TGTGCCAGCAGTGGGACAGGGGGCAATCAGCCCCAGCATTTT	CASSGTGGNQPQHF
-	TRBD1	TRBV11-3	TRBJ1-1	TGTGCCAGCAGCTTAAGGACAGGAGAAGCTTTCTTT	CASSLRTGEAFF
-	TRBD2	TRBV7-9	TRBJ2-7	TGTGCCATCCTGGGCGGGACTAGCGGGCACGGGCAGTACTTC	CAILGGTSGHGQYF
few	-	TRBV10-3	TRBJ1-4	TGTGCCATCAGTGATCGAGGAAGAGAAAAACTGTTTTTT	CAISDRGREKLFF
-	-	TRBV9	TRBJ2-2	TGTGCCAGCAGCGTAGTGGCAGGGAACACCGGGGAGCTGTTTTTT	CASSVVAGNTGELFF
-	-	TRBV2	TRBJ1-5	TGTGCCAGCAGTGAAATTGCAGTCAATCAGCCCCAGCATTTT	CASSEIAVNQPQHF